This T cell receptor beta chain is from a study of CD8+ T cells in alopecia areata (dated by TCRdb to 2016 to 2019). For the wider study: The treated patients, all with moderate-to-severe alopecia areata, were enrolled in an open-label pilot trial of oral tofacitinib given at 5 to 10 mg twice daily. Patients received tofacitinib for 6 to 18 months and were then followed off drug for 6 months to check for delayed response and recurrence. High-throughput TCRbeta sequencing was used to examine T cell clonal expansion in alopecia areata in both the C3H/HeJ mouse model and human patients. Human TCRbeta sequencing covered scalp tissue and sorted CD4+ and CD8+ peripheral blood T cells from patchy and totalis/universalis alopecia areata patients and healthy controls. Biopsies were taken from tofacitinib-treated patients at baseline and again at 4 and 24 weeks into treatment, and several of those patients also had a later scalp biopsy. Scalp clonality was compared among normal scalp (n=4), patchy alopecia areata scalp (n=8), and alopecia totalis/universalis scalp (n=8). RNA was extracted with the PAXgene miRNA kit for fixed scalp, the miRNeasy kit for PBMCs, and the RNeasy kit for mouse skin. TCRbeta CDR3 regions were amplified by immunoSEQ multiplex PCR using 35 Vbeta forward and 13 Jbeta reverse primers.

The investigation overall reported the following: Higher clonality and more expanded CD8+ clones were observed in lesional scalp than in normal scalp, particularly in alopecia totalis/universalis, a finding suggestive of antigenic drive. Compared with mice, TCR sequences shared between patients were less clear, possibly partly because of HLA diversity across the patient population. Unlike mouse skin, where gammadelta T cells dominate, normal human skin contains resident alphabeta T cells that get sequenced too, which complicates analysis of the scalp TCR repertoire.

Receptor amplification or capture employed the immunoSEQ multiplex PCR assay. For TCR sequencing, RNA was extracted from every sample and reverse transcribed into cDNA to serve as template. First-strand cDNA was synthesized using SuperScript III with a 2:1 mix of oligo-dT and random hexamers. Amplification bias was assessed with a synthetic immune receptor repertoire, and residual bias was removed computationally. Regarding the original processing steps: Raw reads were preprocessed for error removal, and CDR3 was defined according to IMGT conventions as running from the conserved cysteine to phenylalanine. Clonality was calculated as 1 minus Shannon entropy normalized by log2 of the number of productive unique TCRs. Scalp TCRbeta sequences were cross-referenced with sorted blood CD4 and CD8 repertoires so that the CD4 or CD8 identity of scalp clones could be inferred. This is the immuneACCESS table as TCRdb keeps it, with only in-frame sequences that have V and J called. A part of the clones is gone; compared with another copy, unresolved V genes explain less than half, and the rest is unexplained. V and J calls plus clone size are reproduced from that table; the DNA served to infer D and trimming. Across this sample there are 120,000 to 150,000 clones, with 80% to 90% seen only once. About 15% of the sample lies in the top ten.

The CDR3 has 16 amino acids, counting the end cysteine and phenylalanine. The kept DNA is CDR3 alone, 48 bases in frame from the first base. Per the germline V gene, SGHAT is the CDR1 and FQNNGV is the CDR2. Trimming accounts for 7 bases at V and 4 bases at J, while the number of junction bases matched to no gene is 14. On this clone itself: No cognate antigen has been identified for it. The input lacks base qualities; no much larger clone sits a single base away.

Taken with the paper, the label for time point translates to: baseline before oral tofacitinib. Peripheral blood and lesional scalp punch biopsies were obtained from patients with alopecia areata. PBMCs were isolated by density centrifugation and stained for CD3, CD4 and CD8, and CD4+ and CD8+ T cells were sorted on a FACSAria. This receptor chain uses TRBV11-2 and TRBJ2-3, and 7 bases in between align with TRBD2. Here the sequenced sample was CD8+ T cells sorted from blood, taken at week 0. This receptor was obtained from a human donor with alopecia areata. The DNA sequence is as follows: TGTGCCAGCACCCCGGGCGGGGGAGTTGTTGCAGATACGCAGTATTTT. The translation is CASTPGGGVVADTQYF. The full variable domain, completed from the reference TRBV11-2 and TRBJ2-3 proteins outside the CDR3, reads EAGVAQSPRYKIIEKRQSVAFWCNPISGHATLYWYQQILGQGPKLLIQFQNNGVVDDSQLPKDRFSAERLKGVDSTLKIQPAKLEDSAVYLCASTPGGGVVADTQYFGPGTRLTVL.